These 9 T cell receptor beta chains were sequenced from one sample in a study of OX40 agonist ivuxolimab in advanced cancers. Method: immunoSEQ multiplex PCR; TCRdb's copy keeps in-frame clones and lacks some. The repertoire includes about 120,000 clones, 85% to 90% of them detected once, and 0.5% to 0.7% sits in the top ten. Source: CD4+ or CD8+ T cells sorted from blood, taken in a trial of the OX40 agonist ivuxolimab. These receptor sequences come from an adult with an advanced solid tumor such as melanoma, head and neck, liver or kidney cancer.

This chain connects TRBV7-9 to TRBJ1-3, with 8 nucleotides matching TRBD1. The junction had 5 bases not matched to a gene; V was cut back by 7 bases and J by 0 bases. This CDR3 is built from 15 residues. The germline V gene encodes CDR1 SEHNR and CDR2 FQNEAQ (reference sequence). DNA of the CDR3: TGTGCCAGCATCTCAGGGGGCCTCTCTGGAAACACCATATATTTT. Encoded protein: CASISGGLSGNTIYF.

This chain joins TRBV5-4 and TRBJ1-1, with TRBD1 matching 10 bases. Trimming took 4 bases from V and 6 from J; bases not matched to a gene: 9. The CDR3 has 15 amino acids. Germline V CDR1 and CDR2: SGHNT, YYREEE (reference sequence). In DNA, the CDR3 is TGTGCCAGCAGCGCGGGACAGGGGTATCTTGCTGAAGCTTTCTTT. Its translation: CASSAGQGYLAEAFF.

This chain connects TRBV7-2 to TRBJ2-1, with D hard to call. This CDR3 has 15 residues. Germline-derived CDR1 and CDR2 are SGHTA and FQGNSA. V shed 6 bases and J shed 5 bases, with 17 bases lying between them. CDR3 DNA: TGTGCCAGCAGACCGACGCTTAGACAAGACAATGAGCAGTTCTTC. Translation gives CASRPTLRQDNEQFF.

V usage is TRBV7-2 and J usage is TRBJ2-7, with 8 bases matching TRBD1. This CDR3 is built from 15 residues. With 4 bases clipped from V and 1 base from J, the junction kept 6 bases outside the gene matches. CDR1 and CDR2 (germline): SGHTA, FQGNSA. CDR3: CASSSQTGVSYEQYF. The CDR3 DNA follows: TGTGCCAGCAGCTCCCAGACAGGGGTGTCCTACGAGCAGTACTTC.

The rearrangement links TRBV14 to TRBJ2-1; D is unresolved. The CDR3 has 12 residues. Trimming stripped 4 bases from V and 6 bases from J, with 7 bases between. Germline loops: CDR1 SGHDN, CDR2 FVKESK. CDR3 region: CASSPLANEQFF. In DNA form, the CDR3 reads TGTGCCAGCAGCCCCCTGGCCAATGAGCAGTTCTTC.

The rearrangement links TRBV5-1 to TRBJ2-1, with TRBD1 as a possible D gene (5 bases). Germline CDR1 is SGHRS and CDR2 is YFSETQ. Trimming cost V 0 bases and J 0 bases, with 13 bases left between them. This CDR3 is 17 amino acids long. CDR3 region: CASSLARQPSSYNEQFF. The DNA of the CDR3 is TGCGCCAGCAGCTTGGCTCGACAGCCTAGCTCCTACAATGAGCAGTTCTTC.

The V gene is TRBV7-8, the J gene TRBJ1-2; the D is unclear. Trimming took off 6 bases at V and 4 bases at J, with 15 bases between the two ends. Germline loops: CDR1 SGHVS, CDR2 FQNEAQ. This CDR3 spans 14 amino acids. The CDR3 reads CASSPIGRSYGYTF. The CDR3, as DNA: TGTGCCAGCAGTCCGATAGGGCGAAGCTATGGCTACACCTTC.

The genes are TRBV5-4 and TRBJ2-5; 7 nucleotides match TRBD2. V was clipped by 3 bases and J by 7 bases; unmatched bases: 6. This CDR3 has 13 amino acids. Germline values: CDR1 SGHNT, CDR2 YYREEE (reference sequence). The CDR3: CASSWEGSGTQYF. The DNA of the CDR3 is TGTGCCAGCAGCTGGGAGGGGTCTGGGACCCAGTACTTC.

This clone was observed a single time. CDR3 loop: CASSTRGDQPQHF. For the CDR3, the DNA is TGTGCCAGCTCAACCCGGGGGGATCAGCCCCAGCATTTT. The chain has TRBV18 and TRBJ1-5, with a possible D match to TRBD1 (5 bases). V was shortened by 5 bases and J by 5 bases, with 10 bases between the two germline ends. The CDR3 runs 13 residues. In germline, CDR1 is KGHSH, CDR2 LQKENI.